This T cell receptor beta chain was observed in a study of tumor-infiltrating lymphocytes in primary liver carcinoma. The CDR3 contains 15 residues. Germline V gene lookup returns CDR1 SGHDT and CDR2 YYEEEE. Trimming took off 4 bases at V and 5 bases at J, with 17 bases between the two ends. With regard to this clonotype: Its antigen is as yet unknown.

The source material, roughly 20-31 mg of unsorted bulk tissue, was used to co-extract RNA and DNA. A constant-region primer primed TCR beta cDNA synthesis from about 550 ng of total RNA. What produced the TCR beta libraries was three nested multiplex PCR rounds using slightly modified ARM-PCR. Running roughly 10 cycles apiece, the first two PCR rounds relied on TRBV1-TRBV30 forward primers together with a C-beta reverse primer. Each CDR3 protein is one row after TCRdb ran MiXCR on the multiplex PCR reads. Of 55,000 to 65,000 distinct CDR3 sequences listed, roughly 70% are singletons. Study outcomes and limitations: Pairs comparing tumor with adjacent tissue or blood overlapped less than pairs drawn from tumor regions.

The chain couples TRBV5-6 to TRBJ2-3, with D possibly TRBD1 on 6 matching bases. Sequencing was carried out using liver tumor tissue from sampling region 2. The subset denotes: tumor region T2, inferior pole. This receptor was obtained from a man in his forties with primary liver carcinoma and hepatitis B virus infection. The CDR3 bases are TGTGCCAGCAGCATGGGACAAAGAACGTTAGATACGCAGTATTTT. Translation: CASSMGQRTLDTQYF.